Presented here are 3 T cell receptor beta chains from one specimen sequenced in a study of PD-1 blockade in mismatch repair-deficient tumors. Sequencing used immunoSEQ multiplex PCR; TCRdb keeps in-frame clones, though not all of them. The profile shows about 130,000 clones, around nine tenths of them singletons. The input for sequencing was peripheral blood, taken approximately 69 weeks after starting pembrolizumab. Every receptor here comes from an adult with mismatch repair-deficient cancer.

CDR3 amino acids: CASSTPGQGALNEKLFF. In DNA form, the CDR3 reads TGTGCCAGCAGCACTCCGGGACAGGGGGCTCTTAATGAAAAACTGTTTTTT. The chain recombines TRBV21-1 with TRBJ1-4; the table names TRBD1, a call not compared with the DNA. TRBV21-1 is flagged as a pseudogene. The CDR3 contains 17 residues.

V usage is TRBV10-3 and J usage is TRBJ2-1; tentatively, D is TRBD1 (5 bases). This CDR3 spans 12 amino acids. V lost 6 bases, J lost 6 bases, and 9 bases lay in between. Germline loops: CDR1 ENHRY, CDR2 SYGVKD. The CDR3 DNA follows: TGTGCCATCAGAACCCAGGGCAATGAGCAGTTCTTC. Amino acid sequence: CAIRTQGNEQFF.

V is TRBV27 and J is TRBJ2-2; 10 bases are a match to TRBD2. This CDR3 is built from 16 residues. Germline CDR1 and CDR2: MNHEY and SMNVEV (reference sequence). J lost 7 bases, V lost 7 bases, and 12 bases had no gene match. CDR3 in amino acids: CASTQKWTSGFGELFF. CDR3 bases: TGTGCCAGCACCCAAAAGTGGACTAGCGGATTCGGGGAGCTGTTTTTT.